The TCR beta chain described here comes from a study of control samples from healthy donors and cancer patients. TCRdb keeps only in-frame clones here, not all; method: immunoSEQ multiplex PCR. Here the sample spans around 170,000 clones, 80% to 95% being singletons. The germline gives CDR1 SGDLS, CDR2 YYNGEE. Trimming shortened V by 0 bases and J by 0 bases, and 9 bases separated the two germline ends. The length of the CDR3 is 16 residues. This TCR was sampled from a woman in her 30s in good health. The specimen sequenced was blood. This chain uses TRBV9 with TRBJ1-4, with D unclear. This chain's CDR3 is CASSVGGEATNEKLFF. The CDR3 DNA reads TGTGCCAGCAGCGTAGGTGGGGAGGCAACTAATGAAAAACTGTTTTTT.